This T cell receptor (beta chain) originates from a study of OX40 agonist ivuxolimab in advanced cancers. Overall study context: Treatment of patients was with ivuxolimab, an agonistic anti-OX40 (CD134) antibody.

Researchers took blood at baseline, on cycle 4 day 1, and on cycle 7 day 1. Germline V lookup: CDR1 SGHTA, CDR2 FQGNSA. This CDR3 is 16 amino acids long. V shed 5 bases and J shed 5 bases, with 21 bases lying between them. Generated by immunoSEQ multiplex PCR, the TCRdb table keeps only in-frame clones and is missing some. Here the sample spans about 82,000 clones, roughly nine tenths being singletons. Study-wide results and limits: CD4+ and CD8+ blood T cells expanded clonally by week 6 at 0.1 to 3.0 mg/kg. Antigen specificity was not determined for the expanded peripheral T cells.

This clone was counted once. Its antigen is unidentified. The receptor's source is an adult with an advanced solid tumor such as melanoma, head and neck, liver or kidney cancer. Here the sequenced sample was CD4+ or CD8+ T cells sorted from blood, taken in a trial of the OX40 agonist ivuxolimab. J is TRBJ1-2 and V is TRBV7-2, with a tentative D call TRBD1 (6 bases). CDR3 loop: CASSTRLGGAGYGYTF. CDR3 coding DNA: TGTGCCAGCAGCACCCGCCTTGGGGGCGCGGGTTATGGCTACACCTTC.